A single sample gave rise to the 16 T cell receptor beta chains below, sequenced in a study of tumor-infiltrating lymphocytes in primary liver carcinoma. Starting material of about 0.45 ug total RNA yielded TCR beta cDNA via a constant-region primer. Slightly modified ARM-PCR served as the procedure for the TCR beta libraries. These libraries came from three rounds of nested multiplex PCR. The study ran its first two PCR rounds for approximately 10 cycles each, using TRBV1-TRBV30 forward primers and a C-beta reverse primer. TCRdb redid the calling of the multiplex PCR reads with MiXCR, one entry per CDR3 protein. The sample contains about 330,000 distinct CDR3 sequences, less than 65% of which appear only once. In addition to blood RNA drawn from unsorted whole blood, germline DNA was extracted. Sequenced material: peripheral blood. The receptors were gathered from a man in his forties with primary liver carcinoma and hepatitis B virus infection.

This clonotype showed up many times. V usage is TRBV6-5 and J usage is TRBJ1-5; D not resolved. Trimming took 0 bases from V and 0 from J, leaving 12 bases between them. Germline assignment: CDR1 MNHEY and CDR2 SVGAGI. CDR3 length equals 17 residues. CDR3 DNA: TGTGCCAGCAGTTACTCGAACGGCCACGATAGCAATCAGCCCCAGCATTTT. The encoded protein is CASSYSNGHDSNQPQHF.

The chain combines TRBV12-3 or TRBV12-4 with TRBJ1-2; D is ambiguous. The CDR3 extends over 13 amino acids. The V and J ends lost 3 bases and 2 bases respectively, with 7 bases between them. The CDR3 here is CASSLTGNYGYTF. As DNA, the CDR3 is TGTGCCAGCAGTTTGACGGGGAACTATGGCTACACCTTC.

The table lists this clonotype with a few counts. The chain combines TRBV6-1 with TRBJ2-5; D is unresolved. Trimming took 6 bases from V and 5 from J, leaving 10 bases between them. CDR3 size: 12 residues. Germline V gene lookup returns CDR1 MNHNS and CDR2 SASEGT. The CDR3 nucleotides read TGTGCCAGCAGCCAACTCGCGGAGACCCAGTACTTC. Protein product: CASSQLAETQYF.

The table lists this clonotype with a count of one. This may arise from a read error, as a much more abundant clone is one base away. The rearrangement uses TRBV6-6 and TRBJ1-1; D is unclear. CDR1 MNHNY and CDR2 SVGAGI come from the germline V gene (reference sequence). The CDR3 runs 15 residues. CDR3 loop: CASSYSERMNAEAFF. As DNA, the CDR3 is TGTGCCAGCAGTTACTCCGAGAGAATGAACGCTGAAGCTTTCTTT.

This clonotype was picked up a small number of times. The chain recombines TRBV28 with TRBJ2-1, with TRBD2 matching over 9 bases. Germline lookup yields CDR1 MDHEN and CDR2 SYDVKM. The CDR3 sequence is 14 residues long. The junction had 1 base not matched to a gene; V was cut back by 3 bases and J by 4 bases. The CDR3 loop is CASSLLAGYNEQFF. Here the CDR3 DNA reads TGTGCCAGCAGTTTGCTAGCGGGGTACAATGAGCAGTTCTTC.

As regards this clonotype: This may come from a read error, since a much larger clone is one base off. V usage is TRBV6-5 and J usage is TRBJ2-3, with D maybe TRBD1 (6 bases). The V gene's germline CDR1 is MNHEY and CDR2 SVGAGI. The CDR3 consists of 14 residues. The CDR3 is CATSDRAGEDTQCF. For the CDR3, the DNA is TGTGCCACCTCGGACAGAGCCGGGGAAGATACGCAGTGTTTT.

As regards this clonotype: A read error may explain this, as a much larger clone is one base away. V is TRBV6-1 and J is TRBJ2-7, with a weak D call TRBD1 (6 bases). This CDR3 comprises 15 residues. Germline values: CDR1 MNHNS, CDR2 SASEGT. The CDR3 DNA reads TGTACCAGCAGGGATGGGGGCCTCAGAGATTACGAGCAGTACTTC. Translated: CTSRDGGLRDYEQYF.

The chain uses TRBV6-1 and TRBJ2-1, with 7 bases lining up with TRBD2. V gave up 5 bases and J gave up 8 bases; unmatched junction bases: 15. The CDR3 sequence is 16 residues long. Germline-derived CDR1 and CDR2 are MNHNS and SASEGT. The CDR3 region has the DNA TGTGCCAGCAGTTATGGGCGGGGGAGTTCCGGGGATGAGCAGTTCTTC. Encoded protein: CASSYGRGSSGDEQFF.

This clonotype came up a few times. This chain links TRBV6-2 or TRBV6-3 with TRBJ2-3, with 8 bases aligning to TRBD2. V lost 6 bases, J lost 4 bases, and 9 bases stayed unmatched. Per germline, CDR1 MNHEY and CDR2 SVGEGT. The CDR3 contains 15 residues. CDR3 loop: CASSPSGSGADTQYF. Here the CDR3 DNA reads TGTGCCAGCAGCCCTAGCGGGTCTGGCGCAGATACGCAGTATTTT.

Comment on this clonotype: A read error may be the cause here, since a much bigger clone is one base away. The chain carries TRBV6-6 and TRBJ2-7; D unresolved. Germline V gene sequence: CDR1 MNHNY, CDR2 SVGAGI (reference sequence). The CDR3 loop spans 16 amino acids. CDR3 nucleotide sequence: TGTGCCCGCAGTTACTCGAGCAGTTTAGGTTACTACGAGCAGTACTTC. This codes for CARSYSSSLGYYEQYF.

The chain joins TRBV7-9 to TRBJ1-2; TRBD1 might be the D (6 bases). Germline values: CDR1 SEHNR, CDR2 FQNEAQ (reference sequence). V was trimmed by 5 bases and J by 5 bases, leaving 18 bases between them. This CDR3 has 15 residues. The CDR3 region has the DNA TGTGCCAGCAGCCCTAGGGGGGGGCCTCGATATGGCTACACCTTC. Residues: CASSPRGGPRYGYTF.

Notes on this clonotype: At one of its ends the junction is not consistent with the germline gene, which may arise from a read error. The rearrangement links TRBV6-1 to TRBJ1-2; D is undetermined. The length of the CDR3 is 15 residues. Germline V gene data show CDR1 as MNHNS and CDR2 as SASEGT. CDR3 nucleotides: TGTGCCATCAGTGAAGCGAGTGGGGTGGGATATGGCTACACCTTC. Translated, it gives CAISEASGVGYGYTF.

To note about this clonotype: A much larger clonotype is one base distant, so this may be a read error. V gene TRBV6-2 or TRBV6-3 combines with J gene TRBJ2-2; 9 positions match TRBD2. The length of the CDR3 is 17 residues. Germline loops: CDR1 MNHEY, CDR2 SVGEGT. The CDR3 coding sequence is TGTGCCGGCAGCCGGCCGGCTAGCGGGATAAACACCGGGGAGCTGTTTTTT. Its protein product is CAGSRPASGINTGELFF.

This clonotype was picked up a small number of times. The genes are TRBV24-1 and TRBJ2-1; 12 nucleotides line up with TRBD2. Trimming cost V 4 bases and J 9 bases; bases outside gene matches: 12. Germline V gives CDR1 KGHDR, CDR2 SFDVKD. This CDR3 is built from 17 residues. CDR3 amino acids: CATSDPLAGGPEGEQFF. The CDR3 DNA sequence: TGTGCCACCAGTGACCCCCTAGCGGGAGGGCCCGAGGGTGAGCAGTTCTTC.

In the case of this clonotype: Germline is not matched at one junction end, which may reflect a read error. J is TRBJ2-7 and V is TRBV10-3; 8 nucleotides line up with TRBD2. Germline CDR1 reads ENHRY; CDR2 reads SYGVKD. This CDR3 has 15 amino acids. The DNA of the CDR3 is TGTGCTATCAGAGCCGGACTAGCAGAAAGTGGCGAGCACTACTTC. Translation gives CAIRAGLAESGEHYF.

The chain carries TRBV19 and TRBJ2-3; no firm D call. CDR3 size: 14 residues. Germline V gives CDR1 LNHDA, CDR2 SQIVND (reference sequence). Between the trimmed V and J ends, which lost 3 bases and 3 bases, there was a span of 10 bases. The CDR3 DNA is TGTGCCAGTAGTATTTGGCCCCGTACAGATACGCAGTATTTT. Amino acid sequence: CASSIWPRTDTQYF.